One sample yielded the 23 T cell receptor beta chains listed below, sequenced in a study of blood T cell repertoires in COVID-19. Generated by immunoSEQ multiplex PCR, the TCRdb table keeps only in-frame clones and is missing some. The table lists hundreds of thousands of clones, 75% to 90% of them singletons. Material: PBMCs or T cells enriched from blood (not recorded which). The origin of the receptors is a man aged 30 to 39 who had recovered from COVID-19.

J is TRBJ1-5 and V is TRBV6-1, with TRBD1 matching 10 bases. The CDR3 contains 15 residues. V was pared by 1 base and J by 7 bases, with 4 bases of the junction left unmatched. The germline V gene has CDR1 MNHNS and CDR2 SASEGT. The chain's CDR3 is CASSEEDRGDQPQHF. CDR3 sequence (DNA): TGTGCCAGCAGTGAAGAGGACAGGGGGGACCAGCCCCAGCATTTT.

The chain couples TRBV28 to TRBJ2-7, with D possibly TRBD2 on 7 matching bases. CDR1 MDHEN and CDR2 SYDVKM come from the germline V gene. CDR3 length: 13 amino acids. V lost 3 bases, J lost 6 bases, and 12 bases lay in between. CDR3 DNA: TGTGCCAGCAGTTTCGGGGGGCGCTCCGAGCAGTACTTC. This encodes CASSFGGRSEQYF.

V is TRBV4-1 and J is TRBJ2-3; D call uncertain. CDR1 is MGHRA and CDR2 is YSYEKL in the germline V gene. With 0 bases removed from V and 6 bases from J, the gap between germline ends came to 4 bases. The CDR3 covers 12 residues. The chain's CDR3 is CASSQERDTQYF. As DNA, the CDR3 is TGCGCCAGCAGCCAAGAACGGGATACGCAGTATTTT.

This clone turned up a few times. This sequence joins TRBV3-1 (or the pseudogene TRBV3-2) and TRBJ1-2; 7 bases line up with TRBD1. V was pared by 2 bases and J by 4 bases, with 7 bases of the junction left unmatched. The V gene's germline CDR1 is LGHDT and CDR2 YNNKEL (reference sequence). The CDR3 consists of 15 residues. Here the CDR3 reads CASSQRRDSIYGYTF. DNA of the CDR3: TGTGCCAGCAGCCAAAGGCGGGACAGTATCTATGGCTACACCTTC.

The chain uses TRBV7-8 and TRBJ1-5, with 9 nucleotides matching TRBD1. Germline-derived CDR1 and CDR2 are SGHVS and FQNEAQ. V lost 5 bases to trimming and J lost 11 bases; unmatched junction nucleotides: 4. This CDR3 spans 12 amino acids. As DNA, the CDR3 is TGTGCCAGCAGCCGGACAGGGGCGACCCAGCATTTT. As protein: CASSRTGATQHF. The complete variable domain, with remaining parts taken from reference TRBV7-8 and TRBJ1-5, reads GAGVSQSPRYKVAKRGQDVALRCDPISGHVSLFWYQQALGQGPEFLTYFQNEAQLDKSGLPSDRFFAERPEGSVSTLKIQRTQQEDSAVYLCASSRTGATQHFGDGTRLSIL.

The rearrangement joins TRBV27 to TRBJ2-1; 8 bases line up with TRBD2. The CDR3 sequence is 15 residues long. CDR1 MNHEY and CDR2 SMNVEV come from the germline V gene (reference sequence). With V trimmed by 8 bases and J by 7 bases, 13 bases remained unmatched. The CDR3 loop is CASFPTGGFPNEQFF. The CDR3 nucleotides are TGTGCCAGCTTCCCCACGGGAGGGTTCCCGAATGAGCAGTTCTTC.

The chain joins TRBV15 to TRBJ1-5; D ambiguous. Germline assignment: CDR1 LNHNV and CDR2 YYDKDF (reference sequence). CDR3 length equals 13 residues. Trimming shortened V by 3 bases and J by 7 bases, and 10 bases separated the two germline ends. The CDR3 region has the DNA TGTGCCACCAGCAGCGCGGCCGGCCAGCCCCAGCATTTT. Amino acid sequence: CATSSAAGQPQHF. The full variable domain, rest sourced from reference TRBV15 and TRBJ1-5, is DAMVIQNPRYQVTQFGKPVTLSCSQTLNHNVMYWYQQKSSQAPKLLFHYYDKDFNNEADTPDNFQSRRPNTSFCFLDIRSPGLGDTAMYLCATSSAAGQPQHFGDGTRLSIL.

V and J are TRBV5-1 and TRBJ1-2; D unresolved. This CDR3 is built from 13 residues. Germline CDR1 SGHRS, CDR2 YFSETQ. V lost 0 bases and J 1 base, leaving 4 bases between the germline ends. CDR3 in amino acids: CASSLGNNYGYTF. The CDR3 DNA is TGCGCCAGCAGCTTGGGTAATAACTATGGCTACACCTTC.

V usage is TRBV3-1 (or the pseudogene TRBV3-2) and J usage is TRBJ1-2, with 7 positions matching TRBD1. The V gene's germline CDR1 is LGHDT and CDR2 YNNKEL (reference sequence). V shed 0 bases and J 7 bases; nucleotides not matched to a gene: 5. This CDR3 is 14 amino acids long. This chain's CDR3 is CASSQETGAGGYTF. For the CDR3, the DNA is TGTGCCAGCAGCCAAGAAACAGGGGCGGGTGGCTACACCTTC.

The chain links TRBV2 to TRBJ1-5; tentative D call: TRBD1 (5 bases). The CDR3 spans 14 residues. CDR1 and CDR2 from the germline V gene are SNHLY and FYNNEI. V was shortened by 3 bases and J by 6 bases, with 12 bases between the two germline ends. This chain's CDR3 is CASSEAGNTQPQHF. In DNA, the CDR3 is TGTGCCAGCAGTGAGGCAGGGAACACTCAGCCCCAGCATTTT.

This clone was seen a few times. The V call is TRBV5-4, the J call TRBJ2-5; D not resolved. Germline CDR1 SGHNT, CDR2 YYREEE (reference sequence). This CDR3 has 13 amino acids. V shed 7 bases and J shed 3 bases, with 13 bases lying between them. The CDR3 nucleotides read TGTGCCAGCCACATGGAGATAGAAGAGACCCAGTACTTC. This encodes CASHMEIEETQYF.

This rearrangement joins TRBV11-2 to TRBJ1-2; D call uncertain. Germline CDR1 is SGHAT and CDR2 is FQNNGV. V was shortened by 2 bases and J by 6 bases, with 13 bases between the two germline ends. This CDR3 has 14 residues. CDR3 region: CASSLRLAEDGYTF. The CDR3 DNA reads as TGTGCCAGCAGCTTAAGGCTGGCAGAGGATGGCTACACCTTC.

This clone was counted between two and nine times. The J gene is TRBJ2-2, the V gene TRBV7-2; tentatively, D is TRBD2 (5 bases). Deletions cut 1 base from V and 7 bases from J, with 13 bases between. This CDR3 contains 15 residues. The germline gives CDR1 SGHTA, CDR2 FQGNSA. The CDR3 nucleotides read TGTGCCAGCAGCTTAGAAGGTCTGGGGAGCGGGGAGCTGTTTTTT. This gives the protein CASSLEGLGSGELFF.

The V call is TRBV6-1, the J call TRBJ1-1, with unresolved D. There are 16 residues in the CDR3. V dropped 4 bases and J dropped 3 bases, with 18 bases sitting between them. Germline V lookup: CDR1 MNHNS, CDR2 SASEGT. DNA of the CDR3: TGTGCCAGCAGTGGCCGACGGACCCGGGGAGACACTGAAGCTTTCTTT. This gives the protein CASSGRRTRGDTEAFF.

This clone has just one count. The CDR3 spells CASRGGQAPYEQYF. The CDR3 DNA reads TGTGCCAGCCGCGGGGGACAGGCACCCTACGAGCAGTACTTC. The chain is built from TRBV27 and TRBJ2-7; tentatively, D is TRBD1 (8 bases). Germline V gives CDR1 MNHEY, CDR2 SMNVEV (reference sequence). The CDR3 has 14 residues. V was cut by 8 bases and J by 2 bases, with 16 bases left in between.

The chain employs TRBV7-6 and TRBJ2-3; TRBD1 might be the D (6 bases). V dropped 8 bases and J dropped 3 bases, with 18 bases sitting between them. Germline V lookup: CDR1 SGHVS, CDR2 FNYEAQ. The CDR3 has 15 residues. Here the CDR3 reads CASARGAGETDTQYF. In nucleotides, the CDR3 is TGTGCCAGCGCCCGAGGGGCAGGGGAAACAGATACGCAGTATTTT. The variable domain in full, with the rest retrieved from reference TRBV7-6 and TRBJ2-3, is GAGVSQSPRYKVTKRGQDVALRCDPISGHVSLYWYRQALGQGPEFLTYFNYEAQQDKSGLPNDRFSAERPEGSISTLTIQRTEQRDSAMYRCASARGAGETDTQYFGPGTRLTVL.

J is TRBJ2-2 and V is TRBV5-1; D is possibly TRBD2 (6 bases). V lost 0 bases and J 6 bases, leaving 9 bases between the germline ends. The CDR3 contains 14 residues. CDR1 and CDR2 (germline): SGHRS, YFSETQ. The DNA of the CDR3 is TGCGCCAGCAGCTTGGAAGGCGGGGCCGGGGAGCTGTTTTTT. It specifies CASSLEGGAGELFF.

The V call is TRBV7-9, the J call TRBJ1-1, with D tentatively TRBD1 (5 bases). V was pared by 3 bases and J by 4 bases, with 12 bases between. The CDR3 has 14 residues. Per the germline V gene, CDR1 is SEHNR and CDR2 is FQNEAQ (reference sequence). The CDR3 loop is CASSFETAGTEAFF. CDR3 in DNA: TGTGCCAGCAGCTTCGAGACAGCGGGCACTGAAGCTTTCTTT.

V and J are TRBV10-3 and TRBJ2-1; 7 bases match TRBD2. With 9 bases clipped from V and 0 bases from J, the junction kept 8 bases outside the gene matches. Germline lookup yields CDR1 ENHRY and CDR2 SYGVKD. There are 15 residues in the CDR3. CDR3 sequence reads: CAMRKGGSSYNEQFF. DNA of the CDR3: TGTGCCATGAGAAAGGGCGGGAGCTCCTACAATGAGCAGTTCTTC.

The V call is TRBV28, the J call TRBJ1-6; 7 nucleotides line up with TRBD1. Trimming at V came to 4 bases and at J to 11 bases, leaving 17 bases not matched to a gene. The germline gives CDR1 MDHEN, CDR2 SYDVKM. This CDR3 comprises 17 residues. CDR3 bases: TGTGCCAGCAGTTCCTCGGCACACAGGGGACCCCGCACACCCCTCCACTTT. Amino acid sequence: CASSSSAHRGPRTPLHF.

This clone was picked up one time. The chain carries TRBV24-1 and TRBJ2-7; a weak D match, TRBD1 (5 bases). Germline lookup yields CDR1 KGHDR and CDR2 SFDVKD. Between the trimmed V and J ends, which lost 6 bases and 6 bases, there was a span of 8 bases. This CDR3 spans 11 amino acids. The CDR3 DNA is TGTGCCACCAGTTCAGACAGCGAGCAGTACTTC. This sequence encodes CATSSDSEQYF.

The chain combines TRBV9 with TRBJ1-6; TRBD1 aligns across 7 bases. Germline CDR1 and CDR2: SGDLS and YYNGEE. Unmatched junction bases numbered 8, after V lost 3 bases and J lost 8 bases. The CDR3 totals 15 residues. CDR3 loop: CASSAQGGEDSPLHF. The CDR3 bases are TGTGCCAGCAGCGCGCAGGGGGGTGAAGATTCACCCCTCCACTTT.

V is TRBV11-3 and J is TRBJ2-3; 16 bases align to TRBD2. This CDR3 spans 16 amino acids. V shed 5 bases and J 5 bases; nucleotides not matched to a gene: 4. Germline-derived CDR1 and CDR2 are SGHNT and YENEEA. CDR3 sequence reads: CASSTGLAGGRDTQYF. CDR3 sequence (DNA): TGTGCCAGCAGCACGGGACTAGCGGGAGGGAGAGATACGCAGTATTTT. The whole variable domain, remainder taken from reference TRBV11-3 and TRBJ2-3, is EAGVVQSPRYKIIEKKQPVAFWCNPISGHNTLYWYLQNLGQGPELLIRYENEEAVDDSQLPKDRFSAERLKGVDSTLKIQPAELGDSAVYLCASSTGLAGGRDTQYFGPGTRLTVL.